Sequencing of this TCR beta chain was carried out in a study of blood T cell repertoires in COVID-19. Trimming removed 5 bases from V and 0 bases from J, with 7 bases in between. The CDR3 consists of 14 residues. Germline V gene sequence: CDR1 LGHDT, CDR2 YNNKEL (reference sequence). Produced via immunoSEQ multiplex PCR; TCRdb's table is partial and in-frame only. The sample lists some 200,000 clones; 85% were seen once. It was during active infection that Seattle patients were enrolled and then longitudinally followed. The material sequenced was peripheral blood. The chain carries TRBV3-1 (or the pseudogene TRBV3-2) and TRBJ1-4, with a tentative D call TRBD1 (5 bases). The clonotype comes from a man in his 60s with COVID-19, enrolled during active disease. CDR3 protein: CASSGRATNEKLFF. In nucleotides, the CDR3 is TGTGCCAGCAGCGGCAGGGCAACTAATGAAAAACTGTTTTTT.